The 27 T cell receptor beta chains below all came from one sample that was sequenced in a study of shared clonotypes between healthy human individuals. The repertoire was sequenced with immunoSEQ multiplex PCR; TCRdb's copy has only in-frame clones and lacks some. The table lists some 2,000,000 clones, approximately 95% of them singletons. Sequenced input: naive CD4+ T cells sorted from blood. Described subset: CD45RA+ positively selected. The origin of the receptors is a man aged 18-30 years in good health.

The chain links TRBV29-1 to TRBJ2-3, with 8 bases lining up with TRBD1. The trim removed 6 bases at V and 3 bases at J, leaving 8 bases unmatched. Germline loops: CDR1 SQVTM, CDR2 ANQGSEA. The length of the CDR3 is 14 residues. CDR3 sequence: CSVAGTGKTDTQYF. The CDR3 nucleotides read TGCAGCGTGGCCGGGACAGGAAAGACAGATACGCAGTATTTT.

This clone was detected once. CDR3 bases: TGCGCCAGCAGCAGATCCCCTAATGAAAAACTGTTTTTT. It specifies CASSRSPNEKLFF. The chain joins TRBV5-1 to TRBJ1-4, with no clear D. The CDR3 consists of 13 residues. V was pared by 4 bases and J by 3 bases, with 7 bases between. The V gene's germline CDR1 is SGHRS and CDR2 YFSETQ.

The gene calls are TRBV19 and TRBJ1-5; tentatively, D is TRBD1 (5 bases). CDR1 and CDR2 from the germline V gene are LNHDA and SQIVND (reference sequence). The ends were cut back, 9 bases at V and 2 bases at J, with 11 bases in the middle. This CDR3 is built from 13 residues. CDR3 region: CASEGRGNQPQHF. CDR3 in DNA: TGTGCCAGCGAGGGGAGAGGCAATCAGCCCCAGCATTTT.

In its sample, this clone was seen many times. Distinct nucleotide sequences in the sample also encode this CDR3. The chain has TRBV7-9 and TRBJ2-7; no firm D call. CDR1 is SEHNR and CDR2 is FQNEAQ in the germline V gene (reference sequence). CDR3 size: 13 residues. V lost 1 base, J lost 1 base, and 5 bases lay in between. The CDR3: CASSLVQSYEQYF. DNA of the CDR3: TGTGCCAGCAGCTTAGTACAGTCCTACGAGCAGTACTTC.

The rearrangement links TRBV6-1 to TRBJ1-2; D not resolved. Germline V gene sequence: CDR1 MNHNS, CDR2 SASEGT. Trimming took 1 base from V and 12 from J, leaving 9 bases between them. The CDR3 length is 11 residues. CDR3 nucleotide sequence: TGTGCCAGCAGTGAAGTTTTTGGTGACACCTTC. This gives the protein CASSEVFGDTF.

The chain has TRBV5-1 and TRBJ2-3, with 10 bases aligning to TRBD1. V shed 4 bases, J shed 3 bases, and the junction held 5 bases outside the gene matches. This CDR3 has 15 residues. Looked up from germline, CDR1 is SGHRS and CDR2 is YFSETQ. The DNA of the CDR3 is TGCGCCAGCAGCGTCGGACAGGGGGGAACAGATACGCAGTATTTT. It codes for CASSVGQGGTDTQYF.

The rearrangement joins TRBV2 to TRBJ1-5, with D uncertain. The CDR3 spans 14 residues. Germline V lookup: CDR1 SNHLY, CDR2 FYNNEI. V shed 3 bases and J shed 3 bases, with 9 bases lying between them. The CDR3 is CASSDYGSNQPQHF. CDR3 bases: TGTGCCAGCAGTGATTACGGATCCAATCAGCCCCAGCATTTT. Using reference TRBV2 and TRBJ1-5 for the parts outside the CDR3, the full variable domain is EPEVTQTPSHQVTQMGQEVILRCVPISNHLYFYWYRQILGQKVEFLVSFYNNEISEKSEIFDDQFSVERPDGSNFTLKIRSTKLEDSAMYFCASSDYGSNQPQHFGDGTRLSIL.

The CDR3 region is CASSLSAGQSGNTIYF. CDR3 in DNA: TGTGCCAGCAGCTTATCAGCAGGGCAATCTGGAAACACCATATATTTT. The chain carries TRBV7-9 and TRBJ1-3, with D possibly matching TRBD1 (5 bases). The CDR3 spans 16 residues. The V end lost 2 bases, the J end lost 1 base, and 12 bases lay between the germline ends. Germline V CDR1 and CDR2: SEHNR, FQNEAQ (reference sequence).

As regards this clone: An end of the junction differs from the germline gene, which may be a read error. V gene TRBV5-6 combines with J gene TRBJ2-1; a weak D match, TRBD2 (6 bases). The CDR3 contains 12 residues. Germline lookup yields CDR1 SGHDT and CDR2 YYEEEE. CDR3 in amino acids: CASSLINPGEVF. CDR3 in DNA: TGTGCCAGCAGCTTGATTAACCCCGGGGAGGTCTTC.

In DNA, the CDR3 is TGTGCCAGCAGCTTAGAATTGGCAGGGGGCAATTCACCCCTCCACTTT. Translation: CASSLELAGGNSPLHF. This sequence joins TRBV11-2 and TRBJ1-6; 8 nucleotides align to TRBD1. This CDR3 spans 16 amino acids. V dropped 0 bases and J dropped 7; count of bases not matched to a gene: 5. Germline lookup yields CDR1 SGHAT and CDR2 FQNNGV. Full variable domain (missing parts from reference TRBV11-2 and TRBJ1-6): EAGVAQSPRYKIIEKRQSVAFWCNPISGHATLYWYQQILGQGPKLLIQFQNNGVVDDSQLPKDRFSAERLKGVDSTLKIQPAKLEDSAVYLCASSLELAGGNSPLHFGNGTRLTVT.

The rearrangement links TRBV29-1 to TRBJ2-5; D gene ambiguous. V was shortened by 7 bases and J by 2 bases, with 11 bases between the two germline ends. The germline V gene has CDR1 SQVTM and CDR2 ANQGSEA. The CDR3 length is 12 residues. CDR3 region: CSGASVQETQYF. Written as DNA, the CDR3 is TGCAGCGGGGCGTCGGTTCAAGAGACCCAGTACTTC.

This sequence joins TRBV7-2 and TRBJ1-2; tentative D call: TRBD1 (5 bases). This CDR3 contains 15 residues. Germline V gene data show CDR1 as SGHTA and CDR2 as FQGNSA. V was trimmed by 1 base and J by 4 bases, leaving 13 bases between them. CDR3 bases: TGTGCCAGCAGCTTAGAAGGTGGCCAGGGCTATGGCTACACCTTC. This gives the protein CASSLEGGQGYGYTF.

As regards this clone: The same CDR3 is also encoded by other DNA sequences in this sample. The rearrangement links TRBV6-6 to TRBJ2-2, with no clear D. The germline gives CDR1 MNHNY, CDR2 SVGAGI (reference sequence). The germline V and J ends were trimmed by 5 bases and 1 base, with 5 bases remaining between them. The CDR3 is 13 amino acids. The CDR3 spells CASSGLNTGELFF. The CDR3, as DNA: TGTGCCAGCAGTGGGTTGAACACCGGGGAGCTGTTTTTT.

The chain employs TRBV30 and TRBJ1-1; TRBD1 might be the D (6 bases). Germline-derived CDR1 and CDR2 are GTSNPN and SVGIG (reference sequence). Trimming removed 2 bases at V and 1 base at J, with 17 bases between. CDR3 length: 16 amino acids. The CDR3 spells CAWSQYPGTSNTEAFF. The CDR3 DNA sequence: TGTGCCTGGAGTCAATACCCCGGGACATCGAACACTGAAGCTTTCTTT.

The chain has TRBV2 and TRBJ2-1; possible D gene TRBD2, 5 bases. Germline V CDR1 and CDR2: SNHLY, FYNNEI. The ends were cut back, 8 bases at V and 4 bases at J, with 18 bases in the middle. The CDR3 is 15 residues long. In nucleotides, the CDR3 is TGTGCCAGCGGAGGTGTTATAGGTCAATACAATGAGCAGTTCTTC. Residues: CASGGVIGQYNEQFF.

This clone was observed a single time. V is TRBV2 and J is TRBJ2-7; 10 bases agree with TRBD2. The CDR3 runs to 15 residues. With 5 bases clipped from V and 2 bases from J, the junction kept 6 bases outside the gene matches. In germline, CDR1 is SNHLY, CDR2 FYNNEI. The CDR3 sequence is CASSLRTSGAYEQYF. In DNA, the CDR3 is TGTGCCAGCAGTTTACGGACTAGCGGAGCCTACGAGCAGTACTTC. The full variable domain, with the rest looked up from reference TRBV2 and TRBJ2-7, is EPEVTQTPSHQVTQMGQEVILRCVPISNHLYFYWYRQILGQKVEFLVSFYNNEISEKSEIFDDQFSVERPDGSNFTLKIRSTKLEDSAMYFCASSLRTSGAYEQYFGPGTRLTVT.

This clone has just one count. The J gene is TRBJ1-6, the V gene TRBV4-2, with TRBD1 as a possible D gene (6 bases). The CDR3 length is 18 residues. Germline V gene lookup returns CDR1 LGHNA and CDR2 YNFKEQ. Trimming stripped 0 bases from V and 10 bases from J, with 22 bases between. For the CDR3, the DNA is TGTGCCAGCAGCCAAGAGGTACAGGGCCCCTTTAAAGTGTCACCCCTCCACTTT. Translating it yields CASSQEVQGPFKVSPLHF.

The chain links TRBV11-2 to TRBJ2-2; 7 nucleotides match TRBD1. The CDR3 runs 14 residues. Unmatched junction bases numbered 4, after V lost 4 bases and J lost 5 bases. CDR1 and CDR2 (germline): SGHAT, FQNNGV. The CDR3 reads CASSSNRGTGELFF. In DNA form, the CDR3 reads TGTGCCAGCAGCTCAAACAGGGGTACCGGGGAGCTGTTTTTT.

The chain is built from TRBV20-1 and TRBJ2-7; the D is unclear. Germline V gives CDR1 DFQATT, CDR2 SNEGSKA (reference sequence). CDR3 length equals 11 residues. The CDR3 reads CSLTPVYEQYF. The DNA of the CDR3 is TGCAGCCTTACCCCGGTCTACGAGCAGTACTTC.

This chain links TRBV6-6 with TRBJ1-2; D is uncertain. The CDR3 sequence is 14 residues long. V lost 2 bases and J 7 bases, leaving 14 bases between the germline ends. Germline CDR1 is MNHNY and CDR2 is SVGAGI (reference sequence). CDR3 in DNA: TGTGCCAGCAGTTACAGTACACTCACCCTTGGCTACACCTTC. It translates to CASSYSTLTLGYTF.

The V call is TRBV9, the J call TRBJ2-2; the D gene is possibly TRBD2 (5 bases). V was trimmed by 4 bases and J by 0 bases, leaving 13 bases between them. CDR1 SGDLS and CDR2 YYNGEE come from the germline V gene. This CDR3 contains 16 residues. CDR3 loop: CASSPHPGTNTGELFF. CDR3 DNA: TGTGCCAGCAGCCCTCACCCCGGGACGAACACCGGGGAGCTGTTTTTT. Together with reference TRBV9 and TRBJ2-2, the CDR3 gives the full variable domain: DSGVTQTPKHLITATGQRVTLRCSPRSGDLSVYWYQQSLDQGLQFLIQYYNGEERAKGNILERFSAQQFPDLHSELNLSSLELGDSALYFCASSPHPGTNTGELFFGEGSRLTVL.

This sequence joins TRBV4-3 and TRBJ2-6; TRBD1 agrees at 7 bases. This CDR3 is built from 15 residues. The ends lost 5 bases at V and 1 base at J; junction bases unmatched: 2. Germline values: CDR1 LGHNA, CDR2 YSLEER. CDR3 coding DNA: TGCGCCAGCAGCGCACAGGGGTCTGGGGCCAACGTCCTGACTTTC. Translated, it gives CASSAQGSGANVLTF.

This rearrangement joins TRBV5-1 to TRBJ2-7; 7 nucleotides align to TRBD1. The germline V gene encodes CDR1 SGHRS and CDR2 YFSETQ. The CDR3 length is 14 residues. The V segment lost 3 bases and the J segment 7 bases; nucleotides outside the gene matches: 10. This chain's CDR3 is CASSSNDRVGEQYF. The CDR3 DNA is TGCGCCAGCAGCTCCAACGACAGGGTTGGGGAGCAGTACTTC.

This clone was detected once. CDR3 sequence: CASSLVSQPQHF. CDR3 DNA: TGTGCCAGCTCGTTGGTATCTCAGCCCCAGCATTTT. The chain has TRBV2 and TRBJ1-5; D ambiguous. This CDR3 region has 12 residues. V gave up 8 bases and J gave up 6 bases, with 11 bases separating them. Germline lookup yields CDR1 SNHLY and CDR2 FYNNEI.

This clone has a count of ten or more. J is TRBJ1-5 and V is TRBV2, with 7 nucleotides matching TRBD1. J was trimmed by 3 bases and V by 10 bases; bases with no gene match: 12. Germline CDR1 and CDR2: SNHLY and FYNNEI. This CDR3 is built from 15 residues. The CDR3 sequence is CATKADRVSNQPQHF. Written as DNA, the CDR3 is TGTGCCACTAAGGCCGACAGGGTGTCCAATCAGCCCCAGCATTTT.

The V call is TRBV6-1, the J call TRBJ1-2, with 9 bases that match TRBD1. V shed 6 bases and J 7 bases; nucleotides not matched to a gene: 9. Per germline, CDR1 MNHNS and CDR2 SASEGT. The CDR3 has 14 residues. The CDR3 DNA sequence: TGTGCCAGCAGAACGCAAACAGGGGGCGGTGGCTACACCTTC. Its translation is CASRTQTGGGGYTF.

This clone occurred once. The chain recombines TRBV7-9 with TRBJ2-7; 12 nucleotides align to TRBD2. The length of the CDR3 is 17 residues. The V segment lost 6 bases and the J segment 3 bases; nucleotides outside the gene matches: 12. The germline V gene encodes CDR1 SEHNR and CDR2 FQNEAQ (reference sequence). Here the CDR3 reads CASRMDGLAGNRYEQYF. The CDR3 DNA follows: TGTGCCAGCAGAATGGACGGACTAGCGGGAAACCGCTACGAGCAGTACTTC.